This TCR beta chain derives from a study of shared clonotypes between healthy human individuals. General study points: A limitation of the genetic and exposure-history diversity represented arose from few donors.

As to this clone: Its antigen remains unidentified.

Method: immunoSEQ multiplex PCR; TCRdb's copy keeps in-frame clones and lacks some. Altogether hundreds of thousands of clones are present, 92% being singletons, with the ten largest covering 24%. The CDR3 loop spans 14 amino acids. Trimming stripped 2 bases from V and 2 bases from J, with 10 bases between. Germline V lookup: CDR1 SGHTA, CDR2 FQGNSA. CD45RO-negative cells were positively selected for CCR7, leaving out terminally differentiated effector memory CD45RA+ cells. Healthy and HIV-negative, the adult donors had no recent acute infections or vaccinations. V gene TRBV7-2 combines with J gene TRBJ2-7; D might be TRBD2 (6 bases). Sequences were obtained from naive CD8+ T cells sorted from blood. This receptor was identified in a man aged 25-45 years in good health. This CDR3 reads CASSLRSGPYEQYF. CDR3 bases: TGTGCCAGCAGCTTACGAAGCGGGCCCTACGAGCAGTACTTC.